Here is one T cell receptor beta chain with its context. Germline V lookup: CDR1 MNHEY, CDR2 SMNVEV (reference sequence). V was shortened by 5 bases and J by 9 bases, with 17 bases between the two germline ends. CDR3 length equals 15 residues. This specimen comes from a study of blood T cell repertoires in COVID-19. As for the study in general: The United States, Italy and Spain supplied acute and convalescent COVID-19 samples. From T cells, B-cell-depleted T cells, or PBMCs came the material, which was cDNA or gDNA.

Under the authors' procedure: Quantification of nucleated cells was approximated via reference gene primer amplification. Data came from immunoSEQ multiplex PCR; TCRdb stores just in-frame clones and leaves some out. V and J calls and clone size are those listed in that table; D and trimming were worked out from the DNA. The sample has about 250,000 clones, about 80% seen once. The receptor comes from a man older than 75 with acute or convalescent COVID-19. The specimen was peripheral blood. The rearrangement uses TRBV27 and TRBJ1-6; D unresolved. As DNA, the CDR3 is TGTGCCAGCAGTGCGCGGGCCTTTAAGGGTTCACCCCTCCACTTT. Its translation is CASSARAFKGSPLHF.